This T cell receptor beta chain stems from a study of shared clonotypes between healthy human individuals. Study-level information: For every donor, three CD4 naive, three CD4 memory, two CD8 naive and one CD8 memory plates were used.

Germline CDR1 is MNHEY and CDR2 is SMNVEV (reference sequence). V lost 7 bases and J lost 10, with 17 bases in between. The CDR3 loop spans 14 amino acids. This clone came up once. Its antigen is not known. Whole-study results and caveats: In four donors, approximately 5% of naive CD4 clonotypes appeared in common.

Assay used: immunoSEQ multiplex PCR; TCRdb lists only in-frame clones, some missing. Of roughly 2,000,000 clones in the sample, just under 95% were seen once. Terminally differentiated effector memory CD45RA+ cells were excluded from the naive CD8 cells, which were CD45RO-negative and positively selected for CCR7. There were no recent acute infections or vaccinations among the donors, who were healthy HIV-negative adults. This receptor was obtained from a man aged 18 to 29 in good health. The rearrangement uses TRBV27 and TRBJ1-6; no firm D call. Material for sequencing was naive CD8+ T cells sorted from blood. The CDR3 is CASTYVGRGSPLHF. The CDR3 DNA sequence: TGTGCCAGCACCTATGTCGGGCGAGGGTCACCCCTCCACTTT.